This TCR beta chain is drawn from a study of blood T cell repertoires in COVID-19. Across the study: The samples span acute and convalescent COVID-19 from the United States, Italy and Spain. Sources were T cells, B-cell-depleted T cells, or PBMCs; the material itself was cDNA or gDNA.

Trimming cost V 5 bases and J 6 bases; bases outside gene matches: 4. The CDR3 totals 13 residues. Germline CDR1 SGHVS, CDR2 FQNEAQ. Original methodology: From reference gene primer amplification, estimates of nucleated cell counts were derived. The data were produced by immunoSEQ multiplex PCR, yet TCRdb's version contains in-frame clones alone and is incomplete. V and J calls and clone size come straight from that table; D and trimming were deduced from the DNA. The sample lists 250,000 to 300,000 clones, roughly 83% occurring once. This chain uses TRBV7-8 with TRBJ2-1; the match to TRBD2 covers 7 bases. The sequenced sample consisted of peripheral blood. The sequence was collected from a man between 60 and 75 years old who had recovered from COVID-19. The CDR3 DNA reads TGTGCCAGCAGCCGGGGGACTACCAATGAGCAGTTCTTC. This codes for CASSRGTTNEQFF.